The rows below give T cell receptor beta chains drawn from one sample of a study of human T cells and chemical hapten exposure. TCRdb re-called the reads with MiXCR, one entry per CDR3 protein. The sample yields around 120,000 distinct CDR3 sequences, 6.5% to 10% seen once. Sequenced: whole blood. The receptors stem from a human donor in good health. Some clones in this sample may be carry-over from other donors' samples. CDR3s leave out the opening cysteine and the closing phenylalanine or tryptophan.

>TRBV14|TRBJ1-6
ASTIGNSPLH
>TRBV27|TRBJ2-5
ASSLDGGLAETQY
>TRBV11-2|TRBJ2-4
ASRGLAGTQY
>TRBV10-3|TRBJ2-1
AISPLTRDPGEQF
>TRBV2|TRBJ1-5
ASSEAKGQVSSNQPQH
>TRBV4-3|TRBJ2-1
ASSQLAGANNEQF
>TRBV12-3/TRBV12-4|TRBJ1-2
ASSSFGEVVTYGYT
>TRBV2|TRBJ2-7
ASTGLAGGSYEQY
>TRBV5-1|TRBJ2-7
ASSPPTGEASYEQY
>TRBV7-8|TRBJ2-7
ASSLESGTDYEQY
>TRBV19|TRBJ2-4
ASSIQGRDIQY
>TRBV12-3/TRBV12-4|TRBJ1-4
ASIADKWDGKNEKLF
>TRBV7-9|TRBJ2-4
ASSFLTGVLAKNIQY
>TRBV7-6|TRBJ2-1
ASSLLAVTSNSYNEQF